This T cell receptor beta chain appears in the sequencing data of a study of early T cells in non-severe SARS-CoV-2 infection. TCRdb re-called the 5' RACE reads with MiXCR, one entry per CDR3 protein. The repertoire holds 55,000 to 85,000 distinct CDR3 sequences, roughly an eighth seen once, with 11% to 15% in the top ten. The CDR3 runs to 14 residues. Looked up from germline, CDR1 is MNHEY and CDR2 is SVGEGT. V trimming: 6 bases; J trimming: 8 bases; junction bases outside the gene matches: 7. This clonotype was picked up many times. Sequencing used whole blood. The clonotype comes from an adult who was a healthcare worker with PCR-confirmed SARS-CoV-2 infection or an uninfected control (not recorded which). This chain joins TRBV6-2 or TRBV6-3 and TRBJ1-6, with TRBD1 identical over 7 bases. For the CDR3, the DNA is TGTGCCAGCAGAGCCGGGACAGTCCATTCACCCCTCCACTTT. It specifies CASRAGTVHSPLHF.